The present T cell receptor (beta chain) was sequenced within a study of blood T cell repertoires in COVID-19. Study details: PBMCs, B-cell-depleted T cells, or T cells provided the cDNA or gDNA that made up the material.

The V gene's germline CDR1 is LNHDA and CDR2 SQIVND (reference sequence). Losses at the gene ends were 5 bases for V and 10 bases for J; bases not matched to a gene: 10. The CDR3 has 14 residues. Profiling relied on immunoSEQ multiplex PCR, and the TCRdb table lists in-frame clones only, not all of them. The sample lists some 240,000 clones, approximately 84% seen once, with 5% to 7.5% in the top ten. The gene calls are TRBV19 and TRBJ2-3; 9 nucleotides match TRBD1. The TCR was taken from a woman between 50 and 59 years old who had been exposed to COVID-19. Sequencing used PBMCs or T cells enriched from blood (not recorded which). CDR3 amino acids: CASSADRGKGPQYF. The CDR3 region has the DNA TGTGCCAGTAGTGCTGACAGGGGGAAGGGGCCGCAGTATTTT.